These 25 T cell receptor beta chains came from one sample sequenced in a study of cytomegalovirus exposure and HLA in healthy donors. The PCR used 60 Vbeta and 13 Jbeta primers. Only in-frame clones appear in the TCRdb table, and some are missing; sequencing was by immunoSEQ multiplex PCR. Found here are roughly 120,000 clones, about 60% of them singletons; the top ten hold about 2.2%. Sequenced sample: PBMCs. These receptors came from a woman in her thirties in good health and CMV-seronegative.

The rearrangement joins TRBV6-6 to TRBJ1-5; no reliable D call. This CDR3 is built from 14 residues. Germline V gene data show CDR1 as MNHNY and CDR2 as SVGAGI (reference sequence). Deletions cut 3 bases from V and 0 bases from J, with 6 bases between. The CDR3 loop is CASSYEVSNQPQHF. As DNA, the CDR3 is TGTGCCAGCAGTTATGAGGTTAGCAATCAGCCCCAGCATTTT.

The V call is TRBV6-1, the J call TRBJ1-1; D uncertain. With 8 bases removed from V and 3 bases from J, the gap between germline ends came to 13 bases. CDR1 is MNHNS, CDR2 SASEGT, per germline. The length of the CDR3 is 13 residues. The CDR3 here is CASLRVWDTEAFF. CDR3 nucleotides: TGTGCCAGCCTCCGGGTGTGGGACACTGAAGCTTTCTTT.

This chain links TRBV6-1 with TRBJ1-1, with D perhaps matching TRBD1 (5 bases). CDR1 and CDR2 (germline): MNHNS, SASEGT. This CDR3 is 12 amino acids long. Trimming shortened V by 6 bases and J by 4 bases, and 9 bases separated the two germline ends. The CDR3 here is CASRTAGTEAFF. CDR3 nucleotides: TGTGCCAGCAGGACAGCTGGCACTGAAGCTTTCTTT.

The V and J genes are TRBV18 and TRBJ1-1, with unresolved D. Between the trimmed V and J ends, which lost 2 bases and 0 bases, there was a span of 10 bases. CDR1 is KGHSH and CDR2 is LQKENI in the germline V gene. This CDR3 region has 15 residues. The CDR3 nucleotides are TGTGCCAGCTCACCAGGGCAGTCCATGAACACTGAAGCTTTCTTT. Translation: CASSPGQSMNTEAFF. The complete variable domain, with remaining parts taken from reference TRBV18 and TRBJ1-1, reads NAGVMQNPRHLVRRRGQEARLRCSPMKGHSHVYWYRQLPEEGLKFMVYLQKENIIDESGMPKERFSAEFPKEGPSILRIQQVVRGDSAAYFCASSPGQSMNTEAFFGQGTRLTVV.

The DNA for the CDR3 is TGTGCCAGCTCACCGATGAAGGGACTTACCTACGAGCAGTACTTC. Protein: CASSPMKGLTYEQYF. This chain joins TRBV18 and TRBJ2-7; tentative D call: TRBD2 (6 bases). Trimming shortened V by 3 bases and J by 2 bases, and 14 bases separated the two germline ends. This CDR3 comprises 15 residues. CDR1 and CDR2 (germline): KGHSH, LQKENI.

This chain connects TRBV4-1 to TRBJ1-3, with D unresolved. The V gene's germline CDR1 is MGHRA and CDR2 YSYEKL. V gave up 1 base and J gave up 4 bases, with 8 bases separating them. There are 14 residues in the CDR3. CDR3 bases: TGCGCCAGCAGCCAAGGGGCAGGAGGAAACACCATATATTTT. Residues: CASSQGAGGNTIYF.

The CDR3 DNA reads as TGCGCCAGCAGCCAAGCTGCCTTGGCTGGGGAGCTGTTTTTT. As protein: CASSQAALAGELFF. This chain connects TRBV4-1 to TRBJ2-2, with D uncertain. Trimming took off 1 base at V and 8 bases at J, with 11 bases between the two ends. CDR1 is MGHRA and CDR2 is YSYEKL in the germline V gene. The CDR3 extends over 14 amino acids.

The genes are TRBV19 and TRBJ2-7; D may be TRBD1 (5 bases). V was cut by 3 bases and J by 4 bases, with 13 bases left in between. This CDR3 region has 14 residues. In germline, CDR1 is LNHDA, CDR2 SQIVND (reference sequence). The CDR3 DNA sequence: TGTGCCAGTAGTATCAGCTCGCAGGGATACGAGCAGTACTTC. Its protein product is CASSISSQGYEQYF.

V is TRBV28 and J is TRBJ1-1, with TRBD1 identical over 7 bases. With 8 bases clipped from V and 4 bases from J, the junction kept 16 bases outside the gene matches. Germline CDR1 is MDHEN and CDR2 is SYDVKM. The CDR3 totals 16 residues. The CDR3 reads CASSYPRQGRTTEAFF. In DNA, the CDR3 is TGTGCCAGCTCTTACCCGCGACAGGGTCGTACCACTGAAGCTTTCTTT.

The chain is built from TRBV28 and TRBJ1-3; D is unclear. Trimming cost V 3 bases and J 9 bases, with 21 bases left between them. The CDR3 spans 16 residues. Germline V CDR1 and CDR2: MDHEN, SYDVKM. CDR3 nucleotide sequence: TGTGCCAGCAGTTTCGCCGACCGGGGAAATTTCGGCACCATATATTTT. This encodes CASSFADRGNFGTIYF.

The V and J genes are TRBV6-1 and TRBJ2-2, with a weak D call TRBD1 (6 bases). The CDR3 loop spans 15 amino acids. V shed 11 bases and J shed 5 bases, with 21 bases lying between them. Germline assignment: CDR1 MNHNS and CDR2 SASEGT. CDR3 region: CAHSVQAGDTGELFF. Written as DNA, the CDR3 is TGTGCCCACAGCGTCCAGGCAGGGGATACCGGGGAGCTGTTTTTT.

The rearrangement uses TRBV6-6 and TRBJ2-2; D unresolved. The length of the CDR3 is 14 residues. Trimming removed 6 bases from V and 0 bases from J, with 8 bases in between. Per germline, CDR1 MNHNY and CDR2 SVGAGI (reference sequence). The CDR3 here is CASRYSPNTGELFF. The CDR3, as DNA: TGTGCCAGCAGGTACAGCCCGAACACCGGGGAGCTGTTTTTT.

CDR3 bases: TGTGCCATCAGTGGGGCCTCCAGCTACAATGAGCAGTTCTTC. Protein: CAISGASSYNEQFF. V and J are TRBV10-3 and TRBJ2-1; the D is unclear. The V end lost 4 bases, the J end lost 3 bases, and 10 bases lay between the germline ends. Germline lookup yields CDR1 ENHRY and CDR2 SYGVKD. The CDR3 has 14 residues.

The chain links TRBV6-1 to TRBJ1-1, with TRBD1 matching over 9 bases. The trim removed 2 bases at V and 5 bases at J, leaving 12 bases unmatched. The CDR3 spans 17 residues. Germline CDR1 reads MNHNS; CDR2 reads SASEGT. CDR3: CASSEWRGTGTGTEAFF. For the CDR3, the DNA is TGTGCCAGCAGTGAATGGAGGGGCACAGGGACAGGGACTGAAGCTTTCTTT.

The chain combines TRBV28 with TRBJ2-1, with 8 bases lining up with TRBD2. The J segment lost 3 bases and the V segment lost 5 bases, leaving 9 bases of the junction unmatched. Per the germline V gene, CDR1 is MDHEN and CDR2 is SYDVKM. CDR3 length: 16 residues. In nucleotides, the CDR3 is TGTGCCAGCAGTACCCAGCGGGAGCAATACTACAATGAGCAGTTCTTC. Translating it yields CASSTQREQYYNEQFF.

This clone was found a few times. The CDR3 is CAISEQGNTIYF. In nucleotides, the CDR3 is TGTGCCATCAGTGAACAGGGAAACACCATATATTTT. The rearrangement uses TRBV10-3 and TRBJ1-3, with no clear D. Germline-derived CDR1 and CDR2 are ENHRY and SYGVKD. The ends were cut back, 3 bases at V and 4 bases at J, with 4 bases in the middle. The CDR3 runs 12 residues.

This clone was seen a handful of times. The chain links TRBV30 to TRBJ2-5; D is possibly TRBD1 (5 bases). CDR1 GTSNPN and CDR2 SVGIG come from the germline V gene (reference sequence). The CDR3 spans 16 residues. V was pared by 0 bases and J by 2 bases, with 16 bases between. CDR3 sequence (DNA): TGTGCCTGGAGTGTAGTAGCTACTGGGGCACAAGAGACCCAGTACTTC. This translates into CAWSVVATGAQETQYF. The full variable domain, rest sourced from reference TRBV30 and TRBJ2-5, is SQTIHQWPATLVQPVGSPLSLECTVEGTSNPNLYWYRQAAGRGLQLLFYSVGIGQISSEVPQNLSASRPQDRQFILSSKKLLLSDSGFYLCAWSVVATGAQETQYFGPGTRLLVL.

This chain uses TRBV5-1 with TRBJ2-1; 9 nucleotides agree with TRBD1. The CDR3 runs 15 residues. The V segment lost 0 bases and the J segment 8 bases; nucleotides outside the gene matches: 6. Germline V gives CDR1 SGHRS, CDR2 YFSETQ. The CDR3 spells CASSLEQGALDEQFF. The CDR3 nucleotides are TGCGCCAGCAGCTTGGAACAGGGGGCGTTGGATGAGCAGTTCTTC.

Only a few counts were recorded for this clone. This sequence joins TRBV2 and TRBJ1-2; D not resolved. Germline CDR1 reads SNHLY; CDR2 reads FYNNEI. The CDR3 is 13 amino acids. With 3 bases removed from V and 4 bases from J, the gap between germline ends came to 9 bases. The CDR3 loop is CASSDGESYGYTF. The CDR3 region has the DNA TGTGCCAGCAGTGACGGGGAGTCCTATGGCTACACCTTC.

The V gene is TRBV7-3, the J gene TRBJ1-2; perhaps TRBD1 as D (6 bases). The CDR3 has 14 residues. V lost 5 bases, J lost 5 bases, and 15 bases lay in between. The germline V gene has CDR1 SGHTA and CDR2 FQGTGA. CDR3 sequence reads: CASSPGGLGYGYTF. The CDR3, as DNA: TGTGCCAGCAGCCCCGGGGGGCTGGGTTATGGCTACACCTTC.

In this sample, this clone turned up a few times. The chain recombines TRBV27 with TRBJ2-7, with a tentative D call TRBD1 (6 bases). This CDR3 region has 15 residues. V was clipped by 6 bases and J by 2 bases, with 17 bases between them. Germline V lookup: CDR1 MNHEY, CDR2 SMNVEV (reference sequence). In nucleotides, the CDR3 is TGTGCCAGCAGGGGTTACAGGGCGCCAACCTACGAGCAGTACTTC. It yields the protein CASRGYRAPTYEQYF.

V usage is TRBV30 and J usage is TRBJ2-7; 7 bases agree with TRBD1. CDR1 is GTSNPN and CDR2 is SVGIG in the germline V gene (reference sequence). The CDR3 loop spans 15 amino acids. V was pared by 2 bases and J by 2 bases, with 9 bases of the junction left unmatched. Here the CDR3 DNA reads TGTGCCTGGAGTCTATACGCAGGGGGTGCCTACGAGCAGTACTTC. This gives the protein CAWSLYAGGAYEQYF.

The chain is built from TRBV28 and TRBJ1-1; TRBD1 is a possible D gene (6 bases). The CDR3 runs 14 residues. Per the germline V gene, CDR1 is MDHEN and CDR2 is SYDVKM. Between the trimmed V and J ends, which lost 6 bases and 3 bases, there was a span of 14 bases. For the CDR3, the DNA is TGTGCCAGCAGACCGGGACATCAAGACACTGAAGCTTTCTTT. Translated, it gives CASRPGHQDTEAFF. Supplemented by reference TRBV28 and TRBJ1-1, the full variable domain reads DVKVTQSSRYLVKRTGEKVFLECVQDMDHENMFWYRQDPGLGLRLIYFSYDVKMKEKGDIPEGYSVSREKKERFSLILESASTNQTSMYLCASRPGHQDTEAFFGQGTRLTVV.

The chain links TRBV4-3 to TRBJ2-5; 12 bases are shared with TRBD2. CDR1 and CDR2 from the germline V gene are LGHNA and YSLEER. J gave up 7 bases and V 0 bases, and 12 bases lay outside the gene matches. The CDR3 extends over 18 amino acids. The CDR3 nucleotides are TGCGCCAGCAGCCAAGATGGAGGACTAGCGGGACATCCAGGGACCCAGTACTTC. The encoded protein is CASSQDGGLAGHPGTQYF.

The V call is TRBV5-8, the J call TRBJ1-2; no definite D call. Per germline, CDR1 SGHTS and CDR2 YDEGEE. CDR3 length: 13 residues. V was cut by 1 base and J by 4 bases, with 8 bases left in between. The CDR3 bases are TGTGCCAGCAGCTTGAAGTGGAGCTATGGCTACACCTTC. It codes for CASSLKWSYGYTF.